The rows below give T cell receptor beta chains drawn from one sample of a study of CD8+ T cells in alopecia areata. Measured with immunoSEQ multiplex PCR; TCRdb has only the in-frame clones, and not every one. The profile shows around 250,000 clones, 67% of them singletons. Sample: CD4+ T cells sorted from blood, taken at week 0. These receptors all stem from a human donor with alopecia areata. Both conserved end residues are part of each CDR3. A D gene is named only where the DNA matches it firmly. Where a row states a size, it is once, few, many or the class of an expanded clone; other rows omit it.

clone size | J gene | D gene | V gene | CDR3 protein | CDR3 DNA
few | TRBJ2-2 | . | TRBV29-1 | CSVGRGAGELFF | TGCAGCGTGGGGCGAGGGGCCGGGGAGCTGTTTTTT
. | TRBJ2-7 | TRBD2 | TRBV6-1 | CASSVSGGPEQYF | TGTGCCAGCAGTGTTAGCGGGGGGCCCGAGCAGTACTTC
. | TRBJ1-4 | . | TRBV29-1 | CSVALEPTNEKLFF | TGCAGCGTTGCATTGGAACCAACTAATGAAAAACTGTTTTTT
. | TRBJ1-1 | . | TRBV5-1 | CASSRGVDTEAFF | TGCGCCAGCTCTCGTGGGGTGGACACTGAAGCTTTCTTT
. | TRBJ2-7 | TRBD1 | TRBV13 | CASSGQASEREQYF | TGTGCCAGCAGCGGACAGGCGTCGGAACGCGAGCAGTACTTC
. | TRBJ2-1 | TRBD1 | TRBV7-6 | CASSLGAGGNLNEQFF | TGTGCCAGCAGCTTAGGCGCAGGGGGTAACCTCAATGAGCAGTTCTTC
. | TRBJ2-7 | . | TRBV4-1 | CASSPLEQGPYEQYF | TGCGCCAGCAGCCCTCTCGAACAGGGACCCTACGAGCAGTACTTC
few | TRBJ2-6 | TRBD1 | TRBV7-9 | CASSLGRGLVSGANVLTF | TGTGCCAGCAGCTTGGGCAGGGGGCTAGTATCTGGGGCCAACGTCCTGACTTTC
. | TRBJ2-5 | . | TRBV9 | CASSVGGGETQYF | TGTGCCAGCAGCGTGGGGGGCGGGGAGACCCAGTACTTC
. | TRBJ1-4 | TRBD1 | TRBV7-9 | CASSSGRTGAGEKLFF | TGTGCCAGCAGCTCGGGAAGGACAGGGGCGGGGGAAAAACTGTTTTTT
once | TRBJ2-3 | TRBD2 | TRBV7-8 | CASSLPGLADTDTQYF | TGTGCCAGCAGCCTACCGGGACTAGCGGACACAGATACGCAGTATTTT
. | TRBJ2-3 | TRBD1 | TRBV4-1 | CASSQGQGGTDTQYF | TGCGCCAGCAGCCAGGGACAGGGCGGCACAGATACGCAGTATTTT
. | TRBJ1-4 | TRBD1 | TRBV6-5 | CASSSGQGATNEKLFF | TGTGCCAGCAGTTCTGGACAGGGGGCAACTAATGAAAAACTGTTTTTT
. | TRBJ1-3 | . | TRBV1 | CTSSLGQRDTIYF | TGCACCAGCAGCCTCGGACAGAGGGACACCATATATTTT
few | TRBJ2-7 | . | TRBV10-3 | CAISEFYEQYF | TGTGCCATCAGTGAGTTCTACGAGCAGTACTTC
many | TRBJ1-2 | . | TRBV4-3 | CASSQATVNYGYTF | TGCGCCAGCAGCCAAGCGACAGTAAACTATGGCTACACCTTC
. | TRBJ1-5 | . | TRBV30 | CAWSATLSNQPQHF | TGTGCCTGGAGTGCGACCCTTAGCAATCAGCCCCAGCATTTT
. | TRBJ2-3 | TRBD2 | TRBV29-1 | CSVEEPRLASSTDTQYF | TGCAGCGTTGAAGAACCTCGACTAGCATCTAGCACAGATACGCAGTATTTT
once | TRBJ2-7 | . | TRBV4-1 | CASSPSYEQYF | TGCGCCAGCAGCCCCTCCTACGAGCAGTACTTC
. | TRBJ2-5 | TRBD1 | TRBV9 | CASSFRQGRGETQYF | TGTGCCAGCAGCTTCCGACAGGGTCGTGGGGAGACCCAGTACTTC
. | TRBJ2-5 | TRBD1 | TRBV9 | CASARQGQETQYF | TGTGCCAGCGCCCGACAGGGACAAGAGACCCAGTACTTC
. | TRBJ2-2 | . | TRBV7-3 | CASSLYGGDTGELFF | TGTGCCAGCAGCTTATACGGGGGCGACACCGGGGAGCTGTTTTTT
. | TRBJ1-5 | . | TRBV14 | CASSQGLHQPQHF | TGTGCCAGCAGCCAAGGGCTCCATCAGCCCCAGCATTTT
. | TRBJ1-4 | . | TRBV30 | CAWSVAQGFPLNEKLFF | TGTGCCTGGAGTGTGGCTCAGGGGTTCCCCCTCAATGAAAAACTGTTTTTT
few | TRBJ1-6 | TRBD1 | TRBV27 | CASAWGQHSPLHF | TGTGCCAGCGCATGGGGACAGCATTCACCCCTCCACTTT
few | TRBJ1-4 | . | TRBV29-1 | CSVEDHNNEKLFF | TGCAGCGTTGAAGATCACAATAATGAAAAACTGTTTTTT
. | TRBJ2-1 | TRBD1 | TRBV18 | CASSHRDSNNEQFF | TGTGCCAGCTCTCACCGGGACAGCAACAATGAGCAGTTCTTC
. | TRBJ1-5 | TRBD1 | TRBV30 | CAWSGTGRRQPQHF | TGTGCCTGGAGTGGGACAGGGCGGCGTCAGCCCCAGCATTTT
. | TRBJ2-5 | TRBD1 | TRBV7-6 | CASSLRTGGETQYF | TGTGCCAGCAGCCTCCGAACAGGGGGGGAGACCCAGTACTTC